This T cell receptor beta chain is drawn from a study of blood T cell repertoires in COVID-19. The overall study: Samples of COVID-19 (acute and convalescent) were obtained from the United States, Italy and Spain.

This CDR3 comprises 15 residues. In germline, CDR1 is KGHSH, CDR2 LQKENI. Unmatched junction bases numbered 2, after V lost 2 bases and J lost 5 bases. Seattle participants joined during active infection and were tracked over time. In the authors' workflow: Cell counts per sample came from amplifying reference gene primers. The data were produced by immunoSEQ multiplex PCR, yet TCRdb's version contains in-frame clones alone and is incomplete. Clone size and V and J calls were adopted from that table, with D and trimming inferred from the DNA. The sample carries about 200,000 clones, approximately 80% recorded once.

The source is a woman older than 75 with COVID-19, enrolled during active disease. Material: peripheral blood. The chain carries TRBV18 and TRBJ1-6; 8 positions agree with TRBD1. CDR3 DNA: TGTGCCAGCTCACCATCGACAGGGGATAATTCACCCCTCCACTTT. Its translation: CASSPSTGDNSPLHF.